This T cell receptor (beta chain) was obtained from a study of T cell repertoires in cytomegalovirus infection. Background on the study: Recently identified HLA-C-restricted CMV epitopes were used, and well-studied HLA-B-restricted CMV epitopes were used as well.

With 6 bases removed from V and 2 bases from J, the gap between germline ends came to 14 bases. The CDR3 totals 14 residues. Germline V lookup: CDR1 LNHDA, CDR2 SQIVND (reference sequence). TCRdb passed the reads through MiXCR, listing each CDR3 protein once. The sample has approximately 590,000 distinct CDR3 sequences; 40% are singletons. With regard to this clonotype: The target antigen is unknown.

Study-wide points: The study identified carriers of CMV plus the relevant HLA from cumulative public TCR beta family frequency.

This sequence was found in a human donor in good health (CMV status not recorded). Some clones in this sample may be carry-over from other donors' samples. This material consisted of cultured PBMCs, taken from culture after CMV antigen stimulation. This chain connects TRBV19 to TRBJ2-7, with D possibly matching TRBD2 (6 bases). CDR3 DNA sequence: TGTGCCAGTAGCTTTTTGGGACTGACCTACGAGCAGTACTTC. Amino acid sequence: CASSFLGLTYEQYF.